This T cell receptor beta chain was observed in a study of cytomegalovirus exposure and HLA in healthy donors. Study in general: An early data release held 79 million or so unique TCRs from HLA-typed donors. Falling in the Caucasian-associated ancestry cluster were 81% of under 450 genotyped donors.

Study results and caveats: Solely CMV serostatus was available to characterize immune exposure. Most subjects had HLA-A and HLA-B alleles reportedly predicted accurately by TCR beta sequences.

To note about this clone: Its specificity is not known.

Germline-derived CDR1 and CDR2 are LNHNV and YYDKDF (reference sequence). Trimming removed 5 bases from V and 7 bases from J, with 18 bases in between. This CDR3 has 15 amino acids. With 60 Vbeta and 13 Jbeta primers, the PCR was carried out. TCRdb's copy holds only in-frame clones and misses some; the assay was immunoSEQ multiplex PCR. Among some 200,000 clones listed, around three quarters were seen once. This TCR was recovered from a woman aged 25 to 39 in good health and CMV-seronegative. The chain employs TRBV15 and TRBJ1-5, with D perhaps TRBD1 (6 bases). Sample: PBMCs. The CDR3 DNA follows: TGTGCCACCAGCTCTAACAGGGAATCCAGACAGCCCCAGCATTTT. The encoded protein is CATSSNRESRQPQHF.